This T cell receptor beta chain was observed in a study of technical replicates of blood from a handful of donors (TCRdb year 2017). Libraries were made using the immunoSEQ multiplex PCR assay. TCRdb's version of the immuneACCESS table is confined to in-frame rearrangements and falls short of the full clone set. An unresolved V gene accounts for under half of the shortfall where checked; the remainder is of unknown origin. The sample table contains about 6,900 clones; only one count was recorded for around 96% of them. The top ten constitute roughly 7% of the sample. In regard to this clone: Its binding antigen is unknown. No per-base quality is available; no much larger clone lies one base away.

Measured from the cysteine to the phenylalanine, the CDR3 is 17 residues long. The retained sequence is limited to the CDR3, 51 bases, with the frame set at the first base. Compared with germline, V lacks 0 bases and J lacks 1 base; bases without a gene match: 7. The CDR1 and CDR2 encoded by the germline V gene are ENHRY and SYGVKD. Sequences were obtained from PBMCs. This chain joins TRBV10-3 to TRBJ2-5; the central 8 bases match TRBD2. This TCR came from a human donor in good health. The bases are TGTGCCATCAGTGAGTCGGTAAGCGGGGGACTCCAAGAGACCCAGTACTTC. The translation is CAISESVSGGLQETQYF.